The clone carrying this T cell receptor beta chain was observed a few times. Its antigen is unidentified. This record comes from a study of vaccination and CD4 T cells after COVID-19. The germline CDR1 and CDR2 sequences are SGHTA and FQGTGA. CDR3 length: 13 residues. V gave up 5 bases and J gave up 2 bases, with 9 bases separating them. Sequencing of cultured CD4+ T cell DNA used the Oncomine TCR Beta short-read assay. TCRdb re-analysed the PCR reads in MiXCR, keeping a single row per CDR3 protein. The table records about 30,000 distinct CDR3 sequences, under 75% of them present only once. Indicated treatment: approximately 11-day PBMC culture with coronavirus spike peptide pools or control peptides (ViraFEST assay).

This chain links TRBV7-3 with TRBJ2-5; a possible D gene is TRBD1 (5 bases). The sequencing here drew on CD4+ T cells from blood, cultured in vitro, taken after SARS-CoV-2 vaccination. This TCR was recovered from a human donor who received a COVID-19 vaccine. In DNA form, the CDR3 reads TGTGCCAGCAGCCCCAGGGTACAAGAGACCCAGTACTTC. It encodes CASSPRVQETQYF.